Below, one TCR beta chain is given with its context. PCR employed 60 Vbeta and 13 Jbeta primers. In the original workflow: A follow-up analysis tallied about 88 million unique TCR beta chains, about 11 million shared. Assay: immunoSEQ multiplex PCR; the TCRdb copy retains only in-frame clones and omits some. V and J calls and clone size are as listed in that table; D and trimming were resolved from the DNA. The data hold 95,000 to 100,000 clones, with 60% to 80% observed a single time. These data come from a study of cytomegalovirus exposure and HLA in healthy donors. With 4 bases clipped from V and 8 bases from J, the junction kept 10 bases outside the gene matches. The germline V gene has CDR1 SGHRS and CDR2 YFSETQ. This CDR3 region has 15 residues.

The V and J genes are TRBV5-1 and TRBJ2-1; 9 bases are a match to TRBD2. Sequencing was performed on PBMCs. The sequence was collected from a female donor in good health and CMV-seronegative. CDR3 loop: CASSQARGGLDEQFF. CDR3 DNA sequence: TGCGCCAGCAGCCAGGCGCGGGGGGGCTTGGATGAGCAGTTCTTC.